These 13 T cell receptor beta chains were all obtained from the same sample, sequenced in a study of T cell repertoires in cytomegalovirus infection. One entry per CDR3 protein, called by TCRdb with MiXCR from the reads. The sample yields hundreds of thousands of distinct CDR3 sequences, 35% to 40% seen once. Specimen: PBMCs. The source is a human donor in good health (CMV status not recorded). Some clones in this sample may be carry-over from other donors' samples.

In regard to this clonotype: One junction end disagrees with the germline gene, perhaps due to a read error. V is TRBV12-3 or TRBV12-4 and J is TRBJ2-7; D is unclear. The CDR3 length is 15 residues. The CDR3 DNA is TGTGCCATCAGTCTTTTCGGTCCGGATGGGTACGAGCAGTACTTC. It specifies CAISLFGPDGYEQYF.

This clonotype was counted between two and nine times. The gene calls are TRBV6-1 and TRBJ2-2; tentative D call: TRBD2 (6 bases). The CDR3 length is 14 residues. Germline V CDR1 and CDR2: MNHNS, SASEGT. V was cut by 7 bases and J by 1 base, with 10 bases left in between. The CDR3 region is CASKGGMNTGELFF. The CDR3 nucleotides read TGTGCCAGCAAGGGCGGGATGAACACCGGGGAGCTGTTTTTT.

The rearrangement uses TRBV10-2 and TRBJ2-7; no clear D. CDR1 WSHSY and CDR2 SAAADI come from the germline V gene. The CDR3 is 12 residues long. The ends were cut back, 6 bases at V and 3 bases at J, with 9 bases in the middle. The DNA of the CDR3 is TGCGCCAGCAGGCAGTTTAACTACGAGCAGTACTTC. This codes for CASRQFNYEQYF.

In DNA form, the CDR3 reads TGTGCCAGCAGTGTTGGGGCCAACGTCCTGACTTTC. It translates to CASSVGANVLTF. The chain carries TRBV2 and TRBJ2-6; no reliable D call. V was shortened by 4 bases and J by 3 bases, with 1 base between the two germline ends. Germline values: CDR1 SNHLY, CDR2 FYNNEI. This CDR3 is 12 amino acids long. Drawing the rest from reference TRBV2 and TRBJ2-6, the complete variable domain is EPEVTQTPSHQVTQMGQEVILRCVPISNHLYFYWYRQILGQKVEFLVSFYNNEISEKSEIFDDQFSVERPDGSNFTLKIRSTKLEDSAMYFCASSVGANVLTFGAGSRLTVL.

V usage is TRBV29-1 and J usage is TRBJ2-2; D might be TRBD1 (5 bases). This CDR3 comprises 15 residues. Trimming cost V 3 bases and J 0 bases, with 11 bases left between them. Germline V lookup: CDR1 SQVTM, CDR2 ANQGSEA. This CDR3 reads CSVDPTDTNTGELFF. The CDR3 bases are TGCAGCGTTGACCCGACAGACACGAACACCGGGGAGCTGTTTTTT.

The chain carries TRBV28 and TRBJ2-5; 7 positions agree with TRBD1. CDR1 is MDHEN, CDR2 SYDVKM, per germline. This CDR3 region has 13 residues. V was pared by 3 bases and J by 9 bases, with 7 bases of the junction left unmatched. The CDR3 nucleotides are TGTGCCAGCAGTTTCGACACAGGGGCGGCCCAGTACTTC. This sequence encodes CASSFDTGAAQYF.

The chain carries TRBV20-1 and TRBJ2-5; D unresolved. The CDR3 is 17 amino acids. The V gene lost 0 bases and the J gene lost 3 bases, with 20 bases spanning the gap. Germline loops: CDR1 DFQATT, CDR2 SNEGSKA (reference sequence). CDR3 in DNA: TGCAGTGCTAGAGATTACCGGGCAAGGCGTAGTAAAGAGACCCAGTACTTC. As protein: CSARDYRARRSKETQYF.

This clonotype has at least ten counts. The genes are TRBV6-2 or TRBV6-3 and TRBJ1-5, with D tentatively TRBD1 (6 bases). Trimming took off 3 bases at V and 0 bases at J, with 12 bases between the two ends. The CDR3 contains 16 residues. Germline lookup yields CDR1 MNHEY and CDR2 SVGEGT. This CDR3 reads CASSYLYRASNQPQHF. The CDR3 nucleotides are TGTGCCAGCAGTTATTTATACAGGGCTAGCAATCAGCCCCAGCATTTT.

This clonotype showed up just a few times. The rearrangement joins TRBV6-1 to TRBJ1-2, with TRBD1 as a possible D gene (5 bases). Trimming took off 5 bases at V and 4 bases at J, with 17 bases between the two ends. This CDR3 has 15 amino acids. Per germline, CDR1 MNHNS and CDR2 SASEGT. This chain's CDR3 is CASSPGTPWAYGYTF. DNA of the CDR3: TGTGCCAGCAGTCCCGGGACCCCTTGGGCCTATGGCTACACCTTC.

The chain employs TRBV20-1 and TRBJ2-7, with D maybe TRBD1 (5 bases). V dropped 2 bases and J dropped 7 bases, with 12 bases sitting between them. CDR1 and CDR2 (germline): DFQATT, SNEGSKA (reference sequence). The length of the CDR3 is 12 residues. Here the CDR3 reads CSARWTPGEQYF. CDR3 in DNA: TGCAGTGCTAGATGGACACCTGGGGAGCAGTACTTC.

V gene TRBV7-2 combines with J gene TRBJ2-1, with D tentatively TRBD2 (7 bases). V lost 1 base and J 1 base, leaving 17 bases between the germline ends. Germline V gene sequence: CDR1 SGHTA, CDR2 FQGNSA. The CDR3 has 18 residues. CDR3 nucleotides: TGTGCCAGCAGCTTAGATTCGAAACGGGGGGCATCCTACAATGAGCAGTTCTTC. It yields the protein CASSLDSKRGASYNEQFF. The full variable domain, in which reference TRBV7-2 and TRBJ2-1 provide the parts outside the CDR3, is GAGVSQSPSNKVTEKGKDVELRCDPISGHTALYWYRQSLGQGLEFLIYFQGNSAPDKSGLPSDRFSAERTGGSVSTLTIQRTQQEDSAVYLCASSLDSKRGASYNEQFFGPGTRLTVL.

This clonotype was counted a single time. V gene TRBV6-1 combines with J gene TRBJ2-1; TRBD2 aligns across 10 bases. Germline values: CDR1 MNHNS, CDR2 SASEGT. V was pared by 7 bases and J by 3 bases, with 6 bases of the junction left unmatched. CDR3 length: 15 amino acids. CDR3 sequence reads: CASIVPSGGYNEQFF. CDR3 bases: TGTGCCAGCATTGTTCCTAGCGGGGGCTACAATGAGCAGTTCTTC.

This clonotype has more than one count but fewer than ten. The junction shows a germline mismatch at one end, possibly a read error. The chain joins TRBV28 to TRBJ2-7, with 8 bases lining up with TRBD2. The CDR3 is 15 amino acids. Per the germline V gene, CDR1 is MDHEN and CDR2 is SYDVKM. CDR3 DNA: TGTGCCAGCAGTCCCCCGGGACTAGTCTCCCACGAGCAGTACTTC. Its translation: CASSPPGLVSHEQYF.